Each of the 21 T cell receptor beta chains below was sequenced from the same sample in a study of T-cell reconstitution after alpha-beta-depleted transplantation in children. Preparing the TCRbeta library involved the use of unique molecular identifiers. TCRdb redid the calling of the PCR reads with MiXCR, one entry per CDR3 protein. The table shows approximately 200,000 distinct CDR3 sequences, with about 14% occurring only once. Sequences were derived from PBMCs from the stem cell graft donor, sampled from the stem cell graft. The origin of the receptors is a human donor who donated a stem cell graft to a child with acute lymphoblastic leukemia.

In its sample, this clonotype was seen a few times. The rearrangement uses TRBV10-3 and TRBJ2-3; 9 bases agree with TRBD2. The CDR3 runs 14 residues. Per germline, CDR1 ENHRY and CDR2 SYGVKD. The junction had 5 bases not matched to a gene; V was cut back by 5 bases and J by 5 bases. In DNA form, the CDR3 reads TGTGCCATCAGTAAAGCGGGAGGTAGAGATACGCAGTATTTT. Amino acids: CAISKAGGRDTQYF.

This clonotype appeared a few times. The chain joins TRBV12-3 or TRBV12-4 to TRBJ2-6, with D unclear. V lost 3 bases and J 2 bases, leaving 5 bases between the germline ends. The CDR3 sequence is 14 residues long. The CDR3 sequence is CASSFAAGANVLTF. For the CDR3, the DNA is TGTGCCAGCAGTTTTGCGGCTGGGGCCAACGTCCTGACTTTC.

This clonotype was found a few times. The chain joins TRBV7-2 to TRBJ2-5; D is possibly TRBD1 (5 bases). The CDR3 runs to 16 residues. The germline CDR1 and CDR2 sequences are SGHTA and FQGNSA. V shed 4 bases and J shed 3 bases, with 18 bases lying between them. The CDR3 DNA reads TGTGCCAGCAGCTCCTCGGGCAGGGTGAGAGAAGAGACCCAGTACTTC. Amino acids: CASSSSGRVREETQYF.

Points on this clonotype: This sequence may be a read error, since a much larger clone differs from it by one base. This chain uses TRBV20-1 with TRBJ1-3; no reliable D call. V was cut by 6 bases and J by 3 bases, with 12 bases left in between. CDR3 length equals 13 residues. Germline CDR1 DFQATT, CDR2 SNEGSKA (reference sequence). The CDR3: CSASQWNGNTIYF. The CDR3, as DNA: TGCAGTGCATCTCAGTGGAATGGAAACACCATATATTTT.

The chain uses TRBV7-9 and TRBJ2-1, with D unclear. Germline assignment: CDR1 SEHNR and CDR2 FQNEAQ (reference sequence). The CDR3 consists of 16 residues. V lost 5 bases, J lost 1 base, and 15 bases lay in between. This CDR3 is CASSASIFQSYNEQFF. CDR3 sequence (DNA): TGTGCCAGCAGCGCCTCAATTTTCCAATCCTACAATGAGCAGTTCTTC.

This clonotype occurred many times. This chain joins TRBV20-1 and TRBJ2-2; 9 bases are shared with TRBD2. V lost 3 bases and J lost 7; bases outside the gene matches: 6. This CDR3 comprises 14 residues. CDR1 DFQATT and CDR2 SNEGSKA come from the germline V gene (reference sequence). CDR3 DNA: TGCAGTGCTAGTCCAAGCGGGAGGATCGGGGAGCTGTTTTTT. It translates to CSASPSGRIGELFF.

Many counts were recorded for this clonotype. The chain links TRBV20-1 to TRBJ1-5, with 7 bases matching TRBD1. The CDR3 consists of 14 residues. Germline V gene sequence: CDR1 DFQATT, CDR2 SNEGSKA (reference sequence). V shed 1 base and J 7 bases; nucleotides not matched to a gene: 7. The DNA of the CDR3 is TGCAGTGCTAGAGTGAACAGGGGTTACCAGCCCCAGCATTTT. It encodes CSARVNRGYQPQHF.

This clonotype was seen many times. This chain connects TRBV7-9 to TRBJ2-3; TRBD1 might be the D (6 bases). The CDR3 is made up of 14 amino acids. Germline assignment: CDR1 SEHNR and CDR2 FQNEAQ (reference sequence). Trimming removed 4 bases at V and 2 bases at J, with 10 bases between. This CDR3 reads CASSSGQFTDTQYF. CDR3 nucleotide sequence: TGTGCCAGCAGCTCCGGACAGTTCACAGATACGCAGTATTTT.

The CDR3 protein is CASSSSGRAADTQYF. CDR3 coding DNA: TGTGCCAGCAGCTCTAGCGGGAGAGCTGCAGATACGCAGTATTTT. The rearrangement uses TRBV5-5 and TRBJ2-3; TRBD2 agrees at 10 bases. CDR3 length equals 15 residues. V trimming: 3 bases; J trimming: 4 bases; junction bases outside the gene matches: 5. CDR1 and CDR2 (germline): SGHKS, YYEKEE (reference sequence).

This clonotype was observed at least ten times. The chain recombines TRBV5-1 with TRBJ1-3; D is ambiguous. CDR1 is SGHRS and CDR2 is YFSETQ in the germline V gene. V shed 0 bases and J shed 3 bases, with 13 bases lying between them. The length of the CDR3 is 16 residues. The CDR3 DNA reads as TGCGCCAGCAGCTTGGCCGGGCAGCTTGGTGGAAACACCATATATTTT. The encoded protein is CASSLAGQLGGNTIYF.

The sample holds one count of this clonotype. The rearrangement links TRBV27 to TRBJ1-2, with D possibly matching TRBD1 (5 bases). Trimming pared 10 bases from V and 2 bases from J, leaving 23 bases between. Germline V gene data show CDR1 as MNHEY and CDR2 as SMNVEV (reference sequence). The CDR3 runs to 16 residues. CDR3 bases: TGTGCCACCGGTCGTAACATCTATGCAGGGAACTATGGCTACACCTTC. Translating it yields CATGRNIYAGNYGYTF.

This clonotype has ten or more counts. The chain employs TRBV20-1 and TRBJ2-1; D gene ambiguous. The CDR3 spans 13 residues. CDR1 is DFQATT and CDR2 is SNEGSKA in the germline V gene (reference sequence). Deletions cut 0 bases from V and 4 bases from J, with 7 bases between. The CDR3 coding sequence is TGCAGTGCTAGAGAAGGAAGGTACAATGAGCAGTTCTTC. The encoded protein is CSAREGRYNEQFF.

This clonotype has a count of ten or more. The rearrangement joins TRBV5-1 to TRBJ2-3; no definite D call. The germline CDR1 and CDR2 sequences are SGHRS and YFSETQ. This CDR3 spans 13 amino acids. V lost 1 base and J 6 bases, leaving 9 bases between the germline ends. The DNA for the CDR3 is TGCGCCAGCAGCTTGTCTTCAGACGATACGCAGTATTTT. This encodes CASSLSSDDTQYF.

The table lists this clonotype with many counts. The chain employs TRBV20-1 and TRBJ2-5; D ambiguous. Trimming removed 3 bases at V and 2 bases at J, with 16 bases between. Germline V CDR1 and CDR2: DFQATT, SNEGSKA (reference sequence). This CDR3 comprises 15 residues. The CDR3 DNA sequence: TGCAGTGCTAGGGGGTGGAGTCAGAATCAAGAGACCCAGTACTTC. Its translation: CSARGWSQNQETQYF.

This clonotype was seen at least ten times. In DNA form, the CDR3 reads TGTGCCAGCACCTGGGGGGGCGGCACAGATACGCAGTATTTT. Its translation is CASTWGGGTDTQYF. The chain carries TRBV12-3 or TRBV12-4 and TRBJ2-3, with D perhaps matching TRBD2 (7 bases). V lost 7 bases and J 1 base, leaving 12 bases between the germline ends. This CDR3 has 14 amino acids.

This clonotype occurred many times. CDR3 DNA: TGTGCCAGCAGTCAGGGGGGGTACTCCTACGAGCAGTACTTC. This gives the protein CASSQGGYSYEQYF. This rearrangement joins TRBV12-3 or TRBV12-4 to TRBJ2-7; D is perhaps TRBD1 or TRBD2 (7 bases each). The CDR3 extends over 14 amino acids. Trimming took off 5 bases at V and 0 bases at J, with 11 bases between the two ends.

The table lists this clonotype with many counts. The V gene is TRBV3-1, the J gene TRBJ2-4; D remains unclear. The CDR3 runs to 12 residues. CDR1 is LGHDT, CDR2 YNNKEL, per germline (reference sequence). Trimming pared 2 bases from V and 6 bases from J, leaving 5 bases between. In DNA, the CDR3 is TGTGCCAGCAGCCAAACGGGAAACATTCAGTACTTC. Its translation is CASSQTGNIQYF.

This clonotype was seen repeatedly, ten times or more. The CDR3 loop is CASTSGIGGYNSPLHF. The CDR3 nucleotides read TGTGCCAGCACCTCGGGGATAGGGGGTTATAATTCACCCCTCCACTTT. The V gene is TRBV11-2, the J gene TRBJ1-6, with D possibly TRBD1 on 6 matching bases. The CDR3 sequence is 16 residues long. Germline assignment: CDR1 SGHAT and CDR2 FQNNGV. V was trimmed by 7 bases and J by 4 bases, leaving 17 bases between them.

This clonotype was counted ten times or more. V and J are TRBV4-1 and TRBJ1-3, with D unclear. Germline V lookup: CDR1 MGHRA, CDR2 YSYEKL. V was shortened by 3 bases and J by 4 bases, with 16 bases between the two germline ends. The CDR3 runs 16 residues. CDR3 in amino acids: CASSHGRGVSGNTIYF. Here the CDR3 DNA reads TGCGCCAGCAGCCACGGTCGTGGGGTATCGGGAAACACCATATATTTT.

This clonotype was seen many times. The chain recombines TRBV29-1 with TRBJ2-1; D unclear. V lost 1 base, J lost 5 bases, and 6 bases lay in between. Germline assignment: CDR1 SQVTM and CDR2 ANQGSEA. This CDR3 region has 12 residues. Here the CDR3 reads CSVEADNNEQFF. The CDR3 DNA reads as TGCAGCGTTGAAGCCGACAACAATGAGCAGTTCTTC.

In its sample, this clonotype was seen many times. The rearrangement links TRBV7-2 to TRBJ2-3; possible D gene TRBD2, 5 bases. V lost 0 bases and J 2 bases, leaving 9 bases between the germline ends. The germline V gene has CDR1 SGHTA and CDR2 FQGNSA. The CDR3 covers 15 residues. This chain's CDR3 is CASSLAAGNTDTQYF. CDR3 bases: TGTGCCAGCAGCTTAGCGGCGGGTAACACAGATACGCAGTATTTT.